Listed here is a single T cell receptor (beta chain). As handled by the study authors: Cell counts per sample came from amplifying reference gene primers. The protocol was immunoSEQ multiplex PCR, while the TCRdb copy is restricted to in-frame clones and leaves out a portion. V, J and clone size reflect that table, while D and trimming were determined from the DNA. There are fewer than 85,000 clones in the sample; roughly 86% occur only once, and about a fifth lies in the top ten. This entry belongs to a study of blood T cell repertoires in COVID-19. Study at large: Spain, Italy and the United States supplied samples that represented acute and convalescent COVID-19. The analysed material was cDNA or gDNA that came from T cells, B-cell-depleted T cells, or PBMCs.

Germline values: CDR1 SGHDT, CDR2 YYEEEE. The CDR3 runs 15 residues. The germline V and J ends were trimmed by 2 bases and 1 base, with 9 bases remaining between them. The rearrangement links TRBV5-6 to TRBJ2-2; D gene unclear. The sequence was collected from a human donor in a cohort sampled during active COVID-19. Sequencing was performed on peripheral blood. In nucleotides, the CDR3 is TGTGCCAGCAGCTTCAGTCCCTTGAACACCGGGGAGCTGTTTTTT. The encoded protein is CASSFSPLNTGELFF.